The 9 T cell receptor beta chains presented below share a single source sample, sequenced in a study of blood T cell repertoires in COVID-19. TCRdb's table, derived via immunoSEQ multiplex PCR, lists solely in-frame clones and lacks some. The repertoire consists of almost 200,000 clones, with around 92% occurring once and the leading ten covering approximately 8.1%. The sample consisted of PBMCs or T cells enriched from blood (not recorded which). The origin of the receptors is a woman aged 18-29 years who had recovered from COVID-19.

The chain uses TRBV5-1 and TRBJ1-3; possibly TRBD1 for D (5 bases). Germline V lookup: CDR1 SGHRS, CDR2 YFSETQ. Trimming took off 1 base at V and 0 bases at J, with 11 bases between the two ends. The CDR3 covers 16 residues. The CDR3 DNA sequence: TGCGCCAGCAGCTTGCTTGGGGCGAGCTCTGGAAACACCATATATTTT. Amino acids: CASSLLGASSGNTIYF.

The chain couples TRBV5-5 to TRBJ1-2, with TRBD1 identical over 9 bases. The CDR3 loop spans 18 amino acids. Germline CDR1 reads SGHKS; CDR2 reads YYEKEE (reference sequence). The V segment lost 1 base and the J segment 3 bases; nucleotides outside the gene matches: 13. The CDR3 DNA is TGTGCCAGCAGCTTGTACTGGGACAGGGCGGGTGGTGACTATGGCTACACCTTC. It specifies CASSLYWDRAGGDYGYTF.

V usage is TRBV19 and J usage is TRBJ1-5; TRBD1 is a possible D gene (5 bases). The germline V and J ends were trimmed by 0 bases and 3 bases, with 15 bases remaining between them. The CDR3 is made up of 17 amino acids. Looked up from germline, CDR1 is LNHDA and CDR2 is SQIVND (reference sequence). This CDR3 reads CASSIEGVGQVNQPQHF. DNA of the CDR3: TGTGCCAGTAGTATAGAAGGCGTCGGACAAGTCAATCAGCCCCAGCATTTT.

This clone is a singleton in its sample. V usage is TRBV28 and J usage is TRBJ2-7, with 9 bases fitting TRBD1. Germline V gene lookup returns CDR1 MDHEN and CDR2 SYDVKM. Losses at the gene ends were 6 bases for V and 2 bases for J; bases not matched to a gene: 8. This CDR3 has 15 amino acids. The CDR3 DNA is TGTGCCAGCAGATCGACAGGGGGGCAACCCTACGAGCAGTACTTC. This codes for CASRSTGGQPYEQYF.

The chain is built from TRBV18 and TRBJ1-2; D gene uncertain. Germline values: CDR1 KGHSH, CDR2 LQKENI. Trimming removed 3 bases at V and 4 bases at J, with 15 bases between. This CDR3 is built from 15 residues. The CDR3 here is CASSPAVVEAYGYTF. In DNA form, the CDR3 reads TGTGCCAGCTCACCCGCGGTCGTTGAAGCCTATGGCTACACCTTC. The whole variable domain, remainder taken from reference TRBV18 and TRBJ1-2, is NAGVMQNPRHLVRRRGQEARLRCSPMKGHSHVYWYRQLPEEGLKFMVYLQKENIIDESGMPKERFSAEFPKEGPSILRIQQVVRGDSAAYFCASSPAVVEAYGYTFGSGTRLTVV.

The chain has TRBV5-1 and TRBJ2-5; 7 nucleotides line up with TRBD1. There are 15 residues in the CDR3. With 2 bases clipped from V and 5 bases from J, the junction kept 9 bases outside the gene matches. Germline CDR1 SGHRS, CDR2 YFSETQ. The CDR3 reads CASSFSGTQGETQYF. DNA for the CDR3: TGCGCCAGCAGCTTTTCGGGAACACAGGGGGAGACCCAGTACTTC. Supplemented by reference TRBV5-1 and TRBJ2-5, the full variable domain reads KAGVTQTPRYLIKTRGQQVTLSCSPISGHRSVSWYQQTPGQGLQFLFEYFSETQRNKGNFPGRFSGRQFSNSRSEMNVSTLELGDSALYLCASSFSGTQGETQYFGPGTRLLVL.

This rearrangement joins TRBV7-2 to TRBJ1-1; D gene uncertain. Per the germline V gene, CDR1 is SGHTA and CDR2 is FQGNSA. The length of the CDR3 is 15 residues. V was cut by 5 bases and J by 1 base, with 14 bases left in between. CDR3 in DNA: TGTGCCAGCAGCCCTCCGGCCGGGAGGAACACTGAAGCTTTCTTT. Its protein product is CASSPPAGRNTEAFF.

The V and J genes are TRBV11-2 and TRBJ1-2; D perhaps matches TRBD1 (5 bases). CDR1 and CDR2 from the germline V gene are SGHAT and FQNNGV. The CDR3 covers 14 residues. The V end was cut by 5 bases, the J end by 8 bases, with 18 bases between. The CDR3, as DNA: TGTGCCAGCAGCCATCTGGCCAGGGACTGGGGCTACACCTTC. This encodes CASSHLARDWGYTF. Full variable domain (rest looked up from reference TRBV11-2 and TRBJ1-2): EAGVAQSPRYKIIEKRQSVAFWCNPISGHATLYWYQQILGQGPKLLIQFQNNGVVDDSQLPKDRFSAERLKGVDSTLKIQPAKLEDSAVYLCASSHLARDWGYTFGSGTRLTVV.

V usage is TRBV6-6 and J usage is TRBJ1-2, with D tentatively TRBD1 (5 bases). V lost 2 bases and J lost 2, with 9 bases in between. This CDR3 contains 14 residues. Looked up from germline, CDR1 is MNHNY and CDR2 is SVGAGI (reference sequence). The CDR3 spells CASSYGGYNYGYTF. The CDR3, as DNA: TGTGCCAGCAGTTACGGGGGGTACAACTATGGCTACACCTTC.